These 22 T cell receptor beta chains were sequenced from one sample in a study of T cells in localized non-small cell lung cancer. Repertoires were generated with immunoSEQ multiplex PCR, while TCRdb's copy carries only in-frame clones and drops some. The data contain around 17,000 clones, roughly 89% of them singletons. The sample was peripheral blood mononuclear cells, taken before any cancer treatment. These receptor sequences come from a woman aged 35-75 years with stage III lung adenocarcinoma.

The chain is built from TRBV5-4 and TRBJ2-5; possibly TRBD1 for D (6 bases). Trimming shortened V by 3 bases and J by 1 base, and 16 bases separated the two germline ends. The CDR3 contains 16 residues. Looked up from germline, CDR1 is SGHNT and CDR2 is YYREEE (reference sequence). CDR3 in DNA: TGTGCCAGCAGCTCCTCCCACAGGGTCCGCCAAGAGACCCAGTACTTC. Protein sequence: CASSSSHRVRQETQYF.

Regarding this clone: An end of the junction does not agree with germline; a read error may underlie this. The chain has TRBV2 and TRBJ2-7; 12 bases map to TRBD1. The CDR3 extends over 14 amino acids. Germline CDR1 SNHLY, CDR2 FYNNEI. CDR3 bases: TGTGCCAGCGTCCAAGGGACAGGGGGCAACGAACAGTACTTC. This codes for CASVQGTGGNEQYF.

This sequence joins TRBV11-3 and TRBJ2-3; 11 bases are a match to TRBD1. The germline gives CDR1 SGHNT, CDR2 YENEEA. CDR3 size: 15 residues. V lost 3 bases to trimming and J lost 2 bases; unmatched junction nucleotides: 1. The CDR3: CASSFGQGATDTQYF. DNA for the CDR3: TGTGCCAGCAGCTTCGGACAGGGGGCCACAGATACGCAGTATTTT.

J is TRBJ1-1 and V is TRBV9, with TRBD1 matching over 10 bases. This CDR3 has 16 residues. Trimming took 0 bases from V and 4 from J; bases not matched to a gene: 6. Germline lookup yields CDR1 SGDLS and CDR2 YYNGEE. The CDR3: CASSVGRDRGPTEAFF. In DNA form, the CDR3 reads TGTGCCAGCAGCGTAGGCCGGGACAGGGGCCCCACTGAAGCTTTCTTT.

V gene TRBV29-1 combines with J gene TRBJ1-5; D unresolved. The V gene's germline CDR1 is SQVTM and CDR2 ANQGSEA. This CDR3 contains 12 residues. Trimming stripped 5 bases from V and 5 bases from J, with 10 bases between. CDR3 sequence: CSVFADYQPQHF. The CDR3 bases are TGCAGCGTTTTTGCGGACTATCAGCCCCAGCATTTT. The variable domain in full, completed from reference TRBV29-1 and TRBJ1-5, reads SAVISQKPSRDICQRGTSLTIQCQVDSQVTMMFWYRQQPGQSLTLIATANQGSEATYESGFVIDKFPISRPNLTFSTLTVSNMSPEDSSIYLCSVFADYQPQHFGDGTRLSIL.

The chain recombines TRBV7-7 with TRBJ2-5; D is unresolved. The germline V gene has CDR1 SSHAT and CDR2 FNYEAQ (reference sequence). The CDR3 is 13 residues long. Trimming took 5 bases from V and 5 from J, leaving 12 bases between them. The chain's CDR3 is CASSQRLGETQYF. CDR3 nucleotides: TGTGCCAGCAGCCAACGTTTGGGGGAGACCCAGTACTTC.

The chain couples TRBV29-1 to TRBJ1-5; D might be TRBD1 (5 bases). Trimming left V 5 bases short and J 6 bases short, with 14 bases between. The CDR3 totals 13 residues. CDR1 and CDR2 (germline): SQVTM, ANQGSEA. The CDR3 coding sequence is TGCAGCGTTACAGGAAATTCGGGTCAGCCCCAGCATTTT. This codes for CSVTGNSGQPQHF.

Only one count was recorded for this clone. Additional DNA sequences in this sample encode the identical CDR3. The rearrangement uses TRBV9 and TRBJ1-3; possibly TRBD1 for D (6 bases). Germline CDR1 and CDR2: SGDLS and YYNGEE. V lost 0 bases, J lost 4 bases, and 11 bases lay in between. The CDR3 length is 15 residues. The CDR3 bases are TGTGCCAGCAGCGTAGGCAGGGGTGCAGGAAACACCATATATTTT. It codes for CASSVGRGAGNTIYF. Based on the CDR3 plus reference TRBV9 and TRBJ1-3, the full variable domain is DSGVTQTPKHLITATGQRVTLRCSPRSGDLSVYWYQQSLDQGLQFLIQYYNGEERAKGNILERFSAQQFPDLHSELNLSSLELGDSALYFCASSVGRGAGNTIYFGEGSWLTVV.

The chain combines TRBV21-1 with TRBJ2-5; the DNA was not compared with TRBD1, the D call given in the table. TRBV21-1 constitutes a pseudogene. This CDR3 comprises 13 residues. The CDR3 coding sequence is TGTGCCAGCATTCAACAGGGACAAGAGACCCAGTACTTC. Residues: CASIQQGQETQYF.

The rearrangement links TRBV2 to TRBJ2-7; perhaps TRBD1 as D (6 bases). Between the trimmed V and J ends, which lost 2 bases and 6 bases, there was a span of 8 bases. Germline V gene sequence: CDR1 SNHLY, CDR2 FYNNEI. This CDR3 contains 12 residues. In nucleotides, the CDR3 is TGTGCCAGCAGTGAACAGGGGCGCGAGCAGTACTTC. It encodes CASSEQGREQYF.

The chain combines TRBV19 with TRBJ2-7, with D perhaps matching TRBD1 (6 bases). The CDR3 loop spans 14 amino acids. CDR1 is LNHDA, CDR2 SQIVND, per germline (reference sequence). Trimming left V 1 base short and J 3 bases short, with 10 bases between. This CDR3 is CASSIALDSYEQYF. DNA for the CDR3: TGTGCCAGTAGTATAGCCCTGGACAGCTACGAGCAGTACTTC.

This chain links TRBV5-4 with TRBJ1-1; D may be TRBD1 (6 bases). CDR3 length equals 17 residues. Germline V lookup: CDR1 SGHNT, CDR2 YYREEE (reference sequence). The germline V and J ends were trimmed by 7 bases and 0 bases, with 22 bases remaining between them. The CDR3 nucleotides read TGTGCCAGCTCCCGGGGGGGGGCGCGTGTACTGAACACTGAAGCTTTCTTT. Translating gives CASSRGGARVLNTEAFF.

The chain joins TRBV7-9 to TRBJ1-4, with 9 positions matching TRBD1. Germline V gene lookup returns CDR1 SEHNR and CDR2 FQNEAQ (reference sequence). Unmatched junction bases numbered 11, after V lost 5 bases and J lost 4 bases. The CDR3 covers 17 residues. CDR3 sequence reads: CASSPLGGTGINEKLFF. CDR3 in DNA: TGTGCCAGCAGCCCCTTAGGAGGGACAGGGATTAATGAAAAACTGTTTTTT.

V and J are TRBV9 and TRBJ1-4, with TRBD1 as a possible D gene (5 bases). CDR3 length: 16 residues. Germline V CDR1 and CDR2: SGDLS, YYNGEE. V dropped 4 bases and J dropped 8 bases, with 21 bases sitting between them. The CDR3 region is CASSPRWGEISEKLFF. In DNA form, the CDR3 reads TGTGCCAGCAGCCCCCGATGGGGGGAAATCAGCGAAAAACTGTTTTTT.

V and J are TRBV2 and TRBJ2-1, with unresolved D. The CDR3 is 15 residues long. The germline V and J ends were trimmed by 2 bases and 3 bases, with 11 bases remaining between them. Germline V gene data show CDR1 as SNHLY and CDR2 as FYNNEI. The CDR3: CASSERTPLYNEQFF. The CDR3 nucleotides read TGTGCCAGCAGTGAACGTACCCCCCTCTACAATGAGCAGTTCTTC.

The chain employs TRBV28 and TRBJ1-4; D gene uncertain. The CDR3 runs 14 residues. The germline V and J ends were trimmed by 6 bases and 8 bases, with 16 bases remaining between them. Germline loops: CDR1 MDHEN, CDR2 SYDVKM. CDR3 protein: CASRGTVSREKLFF. The CDR3 coding sequence is TGTGCCAGCAGGGGTACAGTGAGCCGCGAAAAACTGTTTTTT.

The rearrangement links TRBV6-1 to TRBJ2-7; 10 nucleotides align to TRBD2. CDR3 length equals 13 residues. V shed 8 bases, J shed 1 base, and the junction held 2 bases outside the gene matches. Germline CDR1 reads MNHNS; CDR2 reads SASEGT. In DNA form, the CDR3 reads TGTGCCAGCGAGCGGGGGGGTTCCTACGAGCAGTACTTC. Its protein product is CASERGGSYEQYF.

This clone was seen just once. The CDR3 sequence: CASSQVSAQYF. The CDR3 bases are TGTGCCAGCAGCCAAGTTTCCGCGCAGTATTTT. This rearrangement joins TRBV14 to TRBJ2-3; D gene ambiguous. Germline loops: CDR1 SGHDN, CDR2 FVKESK. This CDR3 contains 11 residues. Trimming cost V 1 base and J 10 bases, with 6 bases left between them.

The chain is built from TRBV9 and TRBJ2-2; D gene uncertain. Looked up from germline, CDR1 is SGDLS and CDR2 is YYNGEE. V shed 1 base and J shed 4 bases, with 2 bases lying between them. The CDR3 length is 12 residues. The CDR3 coding sequence is TGTGCCAGCAGCGTACTCACCGGGGAGCTGTTTTTT. It is translated as CASSVLTGELFF.

J is TRBJ1-2 and V is TRBV19; D unclear. V was pared by 2 bases and J by 3 bases, with 10 bases between. The germline gives CDR1 LNHDA, CDR2 SQIVND (reference sequence). The CDR3 has 14 residues. The DNA for the CDR3 is TGTGCCAGTAGTATAACTGGTATAGACTATGGCTACACCTTC. Protein sequence: CASSITGIDYGYTF.

V usage is TRBV28 and J usage is TRBJ2-2; unclear D gene. CDR3 length: 16 amino acids. Trimming removed 6 bases at V and 6 bases at J, with 20 bases between. CDR1 is MDHEN, CDR2 SYDVKM, per germline. The CDR3 here is CASRPRGRPPAGELFF. The CDR3 nucleotides are TGTGCCAGCAGGCCCCGTGGCAGGCCCCCCGCCGGGGAGCTGTTTTTT.

This sequence joins TRBV19 and TRBJ1-4, with D uncertain. CDR1 and CDR2 from the germline V gene are LNHDA and SQIVND (reference sequence). The CDR3 consists of 14 residues. Trimming pared 4 bases from V and 8 bases from J, leaving 14 bases between. The CDR3 DNA is TGTGCCAGTAGTACCGGACCCATGCTAGAAAAACTGTTTTTT. It encodes CASSTGPMLEKLFF. Looking up the rest from reference TRBV19 and TRBJ1-4 gives the full variable domain: DGGITQSPKYLFRKEGQNVTLSCEQNLNHDAMYWYRQDPGQGLRLIYYSQIVNDFQKGDIAEGYSVSREKKESFPLTVTSAQKNPTAFYLCASSTGPMLEKLFFGSGTQLSVL.